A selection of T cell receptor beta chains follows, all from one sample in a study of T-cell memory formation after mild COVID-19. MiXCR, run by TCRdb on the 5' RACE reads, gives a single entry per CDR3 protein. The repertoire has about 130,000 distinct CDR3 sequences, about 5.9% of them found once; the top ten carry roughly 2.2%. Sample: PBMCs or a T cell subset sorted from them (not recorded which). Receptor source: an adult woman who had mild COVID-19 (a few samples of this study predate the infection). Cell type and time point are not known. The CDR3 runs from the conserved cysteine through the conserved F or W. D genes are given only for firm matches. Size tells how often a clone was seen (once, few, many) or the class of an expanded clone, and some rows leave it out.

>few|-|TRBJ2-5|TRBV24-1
TGTGCCACCAGCCCGGGGCTTAGGGGTCGAGAGACCCAGTACTTC
CATSPGLRGRETQYF
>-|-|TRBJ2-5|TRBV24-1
TGTGCCACCAGTGATCGGACAGCCCAAGAGACCCAGTACTTC
CATSDRTAQETQYF
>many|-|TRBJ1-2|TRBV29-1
TGCAGCGTTGAACCGGGGTACGGGGGCTACACCTTC
CSVEPGYGGYTF
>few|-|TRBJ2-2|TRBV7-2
TGTGCCAGCAGCCCAAGGAGGAACACCGGGGAGCTGTTTTTT
CASSPRRNTGELFF
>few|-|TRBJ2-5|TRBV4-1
TGCGCCAGCAGCGAGATCAGGGAACAAGAGACCCAGTACTTC
CASSEIREQETQYF
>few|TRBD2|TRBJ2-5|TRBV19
TGTGCCAGTAGTAAACTAGCGGTTCAAGAGACCCAGTACTTC
CASSKLAVQETQYF
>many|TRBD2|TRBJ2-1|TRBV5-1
TGCGCCAGCAGCTCTATAGCGGGTAGCTCCTACAATGAGCAGTTCTTC
CASSSIAGSSYNEQFF
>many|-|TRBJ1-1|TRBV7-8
TGTGCCAGCAGCTTATCCCATTCGGCGGAGAACACTGAAGCTTTCTTT
CASSLSHSAENTEAFF
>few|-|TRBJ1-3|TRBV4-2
TGTGCCAGCAGCCCGATCCGAGGAGGGGCTGCAAACACCATATATTTT
CASSPIRGGAANTIYF
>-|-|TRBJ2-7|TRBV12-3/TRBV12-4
TGTGCCAGCAGACTCCGGACTACAAGCTACGAGCAGTACTTC
CASRLRTTSYEQYF
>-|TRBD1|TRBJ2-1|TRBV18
TGTGCCAGCTCACCACAGGGACAGGGCCTCAATGAGCAGTTCTTC
CASSPQGQGLNEQFF
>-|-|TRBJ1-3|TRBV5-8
TGTGCCAGCAGCTACGGTGGGGTGGCTGGAAACACCATATATTTT
CASSYGGVAGNTIYF
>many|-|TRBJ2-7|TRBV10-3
TGTGCCATCAGTGTCGACATTCGATACGAGCAGTACTTC
CAISVDIRYEQYF
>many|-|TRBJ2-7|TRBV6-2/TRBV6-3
TGTGCCAGCAGTTACTCGGTAGTCGGGGAGCAGTACTTC
CASSYSVVGEQYF
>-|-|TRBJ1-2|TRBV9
TGTGCCAGCAGTCCCGACATGAACTATGGCTACACCTTC
CASSPDMNYGYTF
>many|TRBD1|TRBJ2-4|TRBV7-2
TGTGCCAGCAGCTCCTGGGGACAGGGTTTAGCCAAAAACATTCAGTACTTC
CASSSWGQGLAKNIQYF
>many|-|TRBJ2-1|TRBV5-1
TGCGCCAGCAGCTTGGATGCAGCTAGGGGAACCAATGAGCAGTTCTTC
CASSLDAARGTNEQFF
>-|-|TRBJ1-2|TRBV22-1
TGTGCCAGCGCCGAGCGCTCCATTGGGGGCTACACCTTC
CASAERSIGGYTF
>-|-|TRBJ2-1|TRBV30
TGTGCCTGGAGTGACCAAGCGGTGGAGCAGTTCTTC
CAWSDQAVEQFF
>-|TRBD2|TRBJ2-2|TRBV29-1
TGCAGCGTTGCTAGCGGGAGGGCCCTCTACACCGGGGAGCTGTTTTTT
CSVASGRALYTGELFF
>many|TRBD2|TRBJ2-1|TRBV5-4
TGTGCCAGCAGCTTAGACATAGTGACTAGCGGCAAATACAATGAGCAGTTCTTC
CASSLDIVTSGKYNEQFF
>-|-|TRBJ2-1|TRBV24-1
TGTGCCACCAGTGATTTGCTCGGTTTGCATGAGCAGTTCTTC
CATSDLLGLHEQFF
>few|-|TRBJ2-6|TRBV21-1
TGTGCCAGCAGCAATCAACCTGGGGGACACTACTCTGGGGCCAACGTCCTGACTTTC
CASSNQPGGHYSGANVLTF
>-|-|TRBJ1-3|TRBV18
TGCGGGGGGGTCTCTGGAAACACCATATATTTT
CGGVSGNTIYF
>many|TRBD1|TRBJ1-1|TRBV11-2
TGTGCCAGCAGCCGTGACAGGGTGGACACTGAAGCTTTCTTT
CASSRDRVDTEAFF
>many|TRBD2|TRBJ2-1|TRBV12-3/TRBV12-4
TGTGCCAGCAGCTTAGCGGGAGGTCCCTACAATGAGCAGTTCTTC
CASSLAGGPYNEQFF
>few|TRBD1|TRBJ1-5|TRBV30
TGTGCCTGGAGTGTAATGGGACAGGGCAATTTTCAGCCCCAGCATTTT
CAWSVMGQGNFQPQHF
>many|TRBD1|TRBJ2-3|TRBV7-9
TGTGCCAGCAGCAAGACAGGGCTCCCCACAGATACGCAGTATTTT
CASSKTGLPTDTQYF
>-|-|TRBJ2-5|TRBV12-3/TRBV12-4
TGTGCCAGCAGTTGGGGACGAAGAGAGACCCAGTACTTC
CASSWGRRETQYF
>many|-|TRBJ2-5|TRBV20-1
TGCAGTGCTAGAGATAACACCTCCCCCACCAAAGAGACCCAGTACTTC
CSARDNTSPTKETQYF
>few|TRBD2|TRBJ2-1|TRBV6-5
TGTGCCAGCAGAAGCACCGGGACTAGCTCCTACAATGAGCAGTTCTTC
CASRSTGTSSYNEQFF
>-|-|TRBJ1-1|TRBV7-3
TGTGCCAGCAGCTTAAAAGGGGCTTTAGCTGAAGCTTTCTTT
CASSLKGALAEAFF
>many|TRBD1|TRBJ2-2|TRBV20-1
TGCAGTGCTAGAGATGATCGAACCGGGACAGGGAACACCGGGGAGCTGTTTTTT
CSARDDRTGTGNTGELFF
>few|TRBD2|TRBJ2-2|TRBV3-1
TGTGCCAGCAGCCCCTGGACTAGCGGGAGGTTCGGGGAGCTGTTTTTT
CASSPWTSGRFGELFF
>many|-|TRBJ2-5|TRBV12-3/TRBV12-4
TGTGCCAGCAGTTTCTCAGATCAAGAGACCCAGTACTTC
CASSFSDQETQYF
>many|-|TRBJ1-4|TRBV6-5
TGTGCCAGCAAGGGGCCAGGGATTAATGAAAAACTGTTTTTT
CASKGPGINEKLFF
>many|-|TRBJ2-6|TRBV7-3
TGTGCCAGCAGCTCCTTCTCGAGCTCTGGGGCCAACGTCCTGACTTTC
CASSSFSSSGANVLTF
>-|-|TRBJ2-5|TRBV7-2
TGTGCCAGCAGCCAAAGTGGGGGTCAGGTAAAGACCCAGTACTTC
CASSQSGGQVKTQYF
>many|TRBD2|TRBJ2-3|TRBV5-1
TGCGCCAGCAGCCCCCAACCGGGACTAGGGGTAGATACGCAGTATTTT
CASSPQPGLGVDTQYF